This is a list of T cell receptor beta chains from one sample in a study of shared clonotypes between healthy human individuals. This table comes from immunoSEQ multiplex PCR, and its TCRdb copy is limited to in-frame clones, with some not included. Of 2,100,000 or so clones in the sample, approximately 94% are singletons; the top ten hold about 0.13%. Specimen: naive CD4+ T cells sorted from blood. Receptors were obtained from a man between 18 and 29 years old in good health. Both conserved end residues are part of each CDR3. Each record gives: CDR3 length, clone size, D gene, J gene, V gene, CDR3 protein, CDR3 DNA. The D gene is left open where the match is weak. Not every row has a clone size; where given, it reads once, few, many or a size class.

11 . . TRBJ1-2 TRBV28 CASGTSEGYTF TGTGCCAGCGGAACCTCAGAGGGCTACACCTTC
10 once . TRBJ2-7 TRBV6-1 CASSLYEQYF TGTGCCAGCAGTCTCTACGAGCAGTACTTC
11 . . TRBJ2-3 TRBV11-2 CASSFSFVQYF TGTGCCAGCAGCTTCTCCTTTGTGCAGTATTTT
14 . . TRBJ2-7 TRBV29-1 CSVKPRESNYEQYF TGCAGCGTTAAGCCCAGGGAATCTAACTACGAGCAGTACTTC
15 . . TRBJ2-2 TRBV7-3 CASSLYPQRSGELFF TGTGCCAGCAGCTTATACCCCCAGCGGAGCGGGGAGCTGTTTTTT
13 . . TRBJ1-1 TRBV6-6 CASSYYRDTEAFF TGTGCCAGCAGTTACTACAGGGACACTGAAGCTTTCTTT
15 . TRBD1 TRBJ1-6 TRBV19 CASRYGQGIHSPLHF TGTGCCAGTAGATATGGACAGGGGATACATTCACCCCTCCACTTT
13 . . TRBJ2-4 TRBV15 CATSRDAGPIQYF TGTGCCACCAGCAGAGATGCAGGGCCCATTCAGTACTTC
12 once . TRBJ1-2 TRBV2 CASNVEAGGYTF TGTGCCAGCAACGTGGAAGCGGGTGGCTACACCTTC
16 . TRBD1 TRBJ2-5 TRBV9 CASSLGTANTLETQYF TGTGCCAGCAGCCTTGGGACAGCCAATACCCTAGAGACCCAGTACTTC
15 . TRBD1 TRBJ2-7 TRBV2 CASRARSGGRVEQYF TGTGCCAGCAGGGCAAGGTCAGGGGGACGGGTGGAGCAGTACTTC
15 . . TRBJ1-1 TRBV4-1 CASSPLTVGHTEAFF TGCGCCAGCAGCCCACTGACAGTGGGGCACACTGAAGCTTTCTTT
11 once . TRBJ1-1 TRBV7-9 CASSPYTEAFF TGTGCCAGCAGCCCATACACTGAAGCTTTCTTT
14 . TRBD1 TRBJ2-5 TRBV18 CASSPTTGKETQYF TGTGCCAGCTCACCAACGACAGGGAAAGAGACCCAGTACTTC
14 . TRBD2 TRBJ2-5 TRBV5-1 CASSLAGGLETQYF TGCGCCAGCAGCTTAGCGGGGGGGCTGGAGACCCAGTACTTC
13 . . TRBJ1-5 TRBV6-1 CASSESGNQPQHF TGTGCCAGCAGTGAGTCCGGGAACCAGCCCCAGCATTTT
15 . . TRBJ1-2 TRBV6-6 CASSYRVDRDYGYTF TGTGCCAGCAGTTACCGAGTGGACAGAGACTATGGCTACACCTTC